Listed here are 19 T cell receptor beta chains from one sample, sequenced in a study of T cell clonality in common variable immunodeficiency. Study-wide results and caveats: Reportedly, TCR beta sequences from common variable immunodeficiency showed fewer deletions and N-nucleotide insertions.

Their antigen targets remain unknown. Assay used: immunoSEQ multiplex PCR; TCRdb lists only in-frame clones, some missing. Sampling found more than 20,000 clones, none seen once. The sequenced sample was peripheral blood mononuclear cells. The receptors were gathered from a human donor with common variable immunodeficiency.

As to this clone: The read ends 3 residues early relative to the CDR3; the germline J gene fills the gap. This rearrangement joins TRBV6-8 to TRBJ2-2, with D possibly TRBD1 on 6 matching bases. V shed 6 bases and J shed 0 bases, with 26 bases lying between them. The CDR3 runs 20 residues. Germline-derived CDR1 and CDR2 are MNHGY and SAAAGT. CDR3 DNA, as far as it was read: TGTGCCAGCAGACACCATCGGAGTCGACAGGTAGTTGCGAACACCGGGGAG. Protein product: CASRHHRSRQVVANTGE. The full CDR3 protein is CASRHHRSRQVVANTGELFF.

Ten or more counts support this clone. Sequencing ends 3 residues short of the CDR3 end; the germline J gene provides the rest. The J gene is TRBJ1-2, the V gene TRBV19, with D uncertain. CDR1 and CDR2 from the germline V gene are LNHDA and SQIVND (reference sequence). The CDR3 has 14 amino acids. V lost 8 bases, J lost 4 bases, and 17 bases lay in between. The sequenced part of the CDR3 DNA is TGTGCCAGTCCCTGTCTGACATCTCGCTATGGC. It codes for CASPCLTSRYG. The whole CDR3 sequence is CASPCLTSRYGYTF. The whole variable domain, remainder taken from reference TRBV19 and TRBJ1-2, is DGGITQSPKYLFRKEGQNVTLSCEQNLNHDAMYWYRQDPGQGLRLIYYSQIVNDFQKGDIAEGYSVSREKKESFPLTVTSAQKNPTAFYLCASPCLTSRYGYTFGSGTRLTVV.

This clone occurred many times. The read ends 3 residues early relative to the CDR3; the germline J gene fills the gap. The chain couples TRBV7-2 to TRBJ2-1; D possibly corresponds to TRBD2 (6 bases). V dropped 1 base and J dropped 5 bases, with 12 bases sitting between them. The CDR3 covers 15 residues. Per the germline V gene, CDR1 is SGHTA and CDR2 is FQGNSA. CDR3 region: CASSLVGTANNEQFF. The DNA read from the CDR3 is TGTGCCAGCAGCTTAGTGGGGACTGCTAACAATGAG.

Note on this clone: The CDR3 end lies 3 residues beyond the end of the read and is filled in from the germline J gene. The V and J genes are TRBV5-1 and TRBJ2-3, with D possibly matching TRBD2 (5 bases). V shed 0 bases and J shed 1 base, with 12 bases lying between them. This CDR3 is built from 16 residues. Germline V gives CDR1 SGHRS, CDR2 YFSETQ. The CDR3 reads CASSLAGVVGTDTQYF. The CDR3 DNA, read in part, is TGCGCCAGCAGCTTGGCCGGGGTTGTGGGCACAGATACG.

This clone was counted ten times or more. The CDR3 end falls 3 residues outside the read, so it is completed with the germline J gene. The V call is TRBV13, the J call TRBJ2-1; tentatively, D is TRBD1 (6 bases). Per the germline V gene, CDR1 is PRHDT and CDR2 is FYEKMQ (reference sequence). V was trimmed by 1 base and J by 5 bases, leaving 6 bases between them. The CDR3 runs to 13 residues. CDR3 sequence reads: CASSLAGDNEQFF. Partial CDR3 DNA: TGTGCCAGCAGCTTAGCAGGGGACAATGAG. Complete variable domain (other parts from reference TRBV13 and TRBJ2-1): AAGVIQSPRHLIKEKRETATLKCYPIPRHDTVYWYQQGPGQDPQFLISFYEKMQSDKGSIPDRFSAQQFSDYHSELNMSSLELGDSALYFCASSLAGDNEQFFGPGTRLTVL.

This clone appeared many times. The CDR3 end falls 3 residues outside the read, so it is completed with the germline J gene. The V call is TRBV10-1, the J call TRBJ2-3; 11 bases map to TRBD1. After removal of 7 bases from V and 6 bases from J, the junction contained 9 bases not matched to a gene. The CDR3 covers 15 residues. Germline CDR1 and CDR2: WNHNN and SYGVQD (reference sequence). The sequenced CDR3 bases are TGCGCCAGCACCAACGGACAGGGGGCTGGCGATACG. It encodes CASTNGQGAGDT. The whole CDR3 region reads CASTNGQGAGDTQYF.

This clone was detected many times. The sequenced fragment ends 3 residues before the CDR3 boundary, so the rest is inferred from the germline J gene. The chain recombines TRBV7-2 with TRBJ2-5; no clear D gene. V gave up 1 base and J gave up 1 base, with 7 bases separating them. This CDR3 region has 14 residues. CDR1 SGHTA and CDR2 FQGNSA come from the germline V gene. The CDR3 bases that were read are TGTGCCAGCAGCTTAGGAAACTTCCAAGAGACC. Protein: CASSLGNFQET. The whole CDR3 sequence reads CASSLGNFQETQYF.

This clone has only a few counts. The CDR3 goes on 3 residues after the read ends, and that part is filled in from the germline J gene. Other nucleotide sequences from this sample produce the same CDR3. The chain carries TRBV19 and TRBJ2-7; 7 positions agree with TRBD1. J lost 5 bases, V lost 6 bases, and 4 bases had no gene match. From germline, CDR1 is LNHDA and CDR2 SQIVND (reference sequence). The CDR3 is made up of 12 amino acids. The CDR3 reads CASSRQGDEQYF. The covered CDR3 bases are TGTGCCAGTAGCAGACAGGGTGACGAG.

This clone was seen ten or more times. CDR3 bases read: TGCAGTGCTAGAGGGAAACGGGGGAGGAGCTCCTACGAG. Translated: CSARGKRGRSSYE. The entire CDR3 is CSARGKRGRSSYEQYF. The genes are TRBV20-1 and TRBJ2-7, with a possible D match to TRBD2 (6 bases). The read ends 3 residues before the CDR3 terminus; that terminus is restored from the germline J gene. Germline V gene data show CDR1 as DFQATT and CDR2 as SNEGSKA (reference sequence). The germline V and J ends were trimmed by 1 base and 0 bases, with 16 bases remaining between them. The CDR3 length is 16 residues.

This clone was detected many times. The sequence runs out 3 residues before the end of the CDR3; the remainder is reconstructed from the germline J gene. The rearrangement uses TRBV18 and TRBJ1-2, with D possibly matching TRBD1 (5 bases). The germline V gene has CDR1 KGHSH and CDR2 LQKENI. V was shortened by 5 bases and J by 4 bases, with 20 bases between the two germline ends. The CDR3 runs to 16 residues. CDR3 bases read: TGTGCCAGCTCATCATCCTTCCCGGGGGACGGCTATGGC. Protein sequence: CASSSSFPGDGYG. The CDR3 in full is CASSSSFPGDGYGYTF.

This clone was counted at least ten times. The read finishes 3 residues shy of the CDR3 end, and the germline J gene is used to complete it. The chain combines TRBV7-9 with TRBJ1-1, with a tentative D call TRBD1 (6 bases). In germline, CDR1 is SEHNR, CDR2 FQNEAQ (reference sequence). The CDR3 is 14 amino acids. The CDR3 bases that were read are TGTGCCAGCAGCCACACTAAGGCGGGGGGCGAA. Protein product: CASSHTKAGGE. The entire CDR3 sequence reads CASSHTKAGGEAFF. The variable domain in full, completed from reference TRBV7-9 and TRBJ1-1, reads DTGVSQNPRHKITKRGQNVTFRCDPISEHNRLYWYRQTLGQGPEFLTYFQNEAQLEKSRLLSDRFSAERPKGSFSTLEIQRTEQGDSAMYLCASSHTKAGGEAFFGQGTRLTVV.

This clone was recorded at least ten times. The read ends 3 residues shy of where the CDR3 ends; the end is completed using the germline J gene. The rearrangement links TRBV6-2 or TRBV6-3 to TRBJ2-1; 10 nucleotides match TRBD2. The CDR3 length is 14 residues. Germline assignment: CDR1 MNHEY and CDR2 SVGEGT. V trimming: 7 bases; J trimming: 8 bases; junction bases outside the gene matches: 8. The CDR3 sequence is CASTEAGGPYEQFF. The CDR3 bases that were read are TGTGCCAGCACGGAAGCGGGGGGGCCCTATGAG.

This clone appeared many times. The covered CDR3 bases are TGCGCCAGCAGATCCGGGACAGGGCGTACAGATACG. This gives the protein CASRSGTGRTDT. The full CDR3 sequence reads CASRSGTGRTDTQYF. The J gene is TRBJ2-3, the V gene TRBV5-1, with TRBD1 matching 9 bases. Read data end 3 residues before the CDR3 end; the end is taken from the germline J gene. This CDR3 spans 15 amino acids. CDR1 is SGHRS and CDR2 is YFSETQ in the germline V gene. Germline trimming cut 5 bases from V and 3 bases from J; bases unmatched to any gene: 7.

There are many counts of this clone. The read halts 3 residues ahead of the CDR3 end, with the missing end drawn from the germline J gene. The V call is TRBV19, the J call TRBJ2-2; 11 bases fit TRBD2. Germline lookup yields CDR1 LNHDA and CDR2 SQIVND (reference sequence). With 4 bases clipped from V and 8 bases from J, the junction kept 6 bases outside the gene matches. The CDR3 sequence is 15 residues long. CDR3: CASSTDRLAGGELFF. The DNA read from the CDR3 is TGTGCCAGTAGTACAGATCGACTAGCGGGAGGGGAG.

The sample holds a few counts of this clone. CDR3 bases read: TGCAGCGTCAGGGATGTTGCGTACGAG. Residues: CSVRDVAYE. The CDR3 in full is CSVRDVAYEQYF. The genes are TRBV29-1 and TRBJ2-7; a weak D match, TRBD1 (5 bases). The sequenced fragment ends 3 residues before the CDR3 boundary, so the rest is inferred from the germline J gene. Between the trimmed V and J ends, which lost 6 bases and 4 bases, there was a span of 13 bases. The CDR3 loop spans 12 amino acids. From germline, CDR1 is SQVTM and CDR2 ANQGSEA.

This clone was seen ten or more times. The CDR3 goes on 3 residues after the read ends, and that part is filled in from the germline J gene. The gene calls are TRBV7-6 and TRBJ2-5; 11 nucleotides align to TRBD2. The CDR3 sequence is 18 residues long. Germline V gene data show CDR1 as SGHVS and CDR2 as FNYEAQ. The V gene end was trimmed by 1 base and the J gene end by 7 bases; junction bases not matched to a gene: 14. CDR3 region: CASSLVAPLTSGMGTQYF. The covered CDR3 bases are TGTGCCAGCAGCTTAGTAGCCCCTTTGACTAGCGGGATGGGGACC.

This clone has at least ten counts. The CDR3 extends 3 residues past the end of the read, so its final part is completed from the germline J gene. The chain employs TRBV19 and TRBJ2-1; 10 bases line up with TRBD1. CDR3 length: 15 residues. Germline V gene data show CDR1 as LNHDA and CDR2 as SQIVND (reference sequence). Trimming at V came to 8 bases and at J to 6 bases, leaving 10 bases not matched to a gene. The sequenced CDR3 bases are TGTGCCAGTTCTGACCCGGGACAGGGGCGCAATGAG. Its protein is CASSDPGQGRNE. The full CDR3 is CASSDPGQGRNEQFF.

This clone was detected ten times or more. The read is 3 residues too short to cover the CDR3 end, so that end is filled in from the germline J gene. The V call is TRBV13, the J call TRBJ2-3; 9 nucleotides agree with TRBD1. CDR3 length: 15 amino acids. Trimming took 5 bases from V and 3 from J; bases not matched to a gene: 6. Germline assignment: CDR1 PRHDT and CDR2 FYEKMQ (reference sequence). CDR3 DNA, as far as it was read: TGTGCCAGCAGCCTCGGGACAGGGAAGACAGATACG. Protein sequence: CASSLGTGKTDT. The CDR3 in its entirety is CASSLGTGKTDTQYF.

This clone was observed at least ten times. The read stops 3 residues short of the end of the CDR3; the missing end is completed from the germline J gene. This chain connects TRBV30 to TRBJ2-3, with 14 bases that match TRBD2. The CDR3 spans 15 residues. J lost 6 bases, V lost 2 bases, and 4 bases had no gene match. CDR1 and CDR2 from the germline V gene are GTSNPN and SVGIG (reference sequence). The CDR3 here is CAWSRTSGRSDTQYF. The covered CDR3 bases are TGTGCCTGGAGTAGGACTAGCGGGAGGTCGGATACG.